This T cell receptor (beta chain) emerged from a study of T cells expressing NK-cell markers. Study-level points and caveats: The dominant NKG2C+ clonotypes represented roughly 1.0-7.5% of CD8+ T cells in five to seven donors.

Remarks on this clonotype: The antigen is unknown.

The TCR beta cDNA came from 5'RACE template switching with UMIs. With the 5' RACE reads reprocessed, TCRdb shows one record per CDR3 protein and no DNA. Its clone listing holds 500,000 to 700,000 distinct CDR3 sequences. Per the germline V gene, CDR1 is DFQATT and CDR2 is SNEGSKA (reference sequence). This CDR3 region has 15 residues. The chain uses TRBV20-1 and TRBJ2-1; the TCRdb call, TRBD1, lacks DNA for checking. The material sequenced was blood T cells: a sorted CD56 or NKG2C T cell subset, CD4+ or CD8+ T cells, or bulk PBMC T cells (not recorded which). The receptor was isolated from a man between 18 and 29 years old in good health. CDR3 amino acids: CSAPGFGQSYNEQFF.